These 26 T cell receptor beta chains were all obtained from the same sample, sequenced in a study of cytomegalovirus exposure and HLA in healthy donors. The PCR ran on 60 Vbeta and 13 Jbeta primers. Some clones are missing from TCRdb's copy, which holds only in-frame ones; the method was immunoSEQ multiplex PCR. This sample yields about 190,000 clones, of which 83% are seen a single time; 1.5% to 2% belongs to the top ten. Sequencing was done on a sample of PBMCs. The receptors were gathered from a man in his forties in good health and CMV-seropositive.

The genes are TRBV7-9 and TRBJ2-7, with D tentatively TRBD1 (5 bases). The CDR3 spans 12 residues. Germline CDR1 reads SEHNR; CDR2 reads FQNEAQ (reference sequence). Trimming pared 5 bases from V and 11 bases from J, leaving 16 bases between. DNA for the CDR3: TGTGCCAGCAGCCTACTGACAGCTGATGAGTACTTC. Protein sequence: CASSLLTADEYF.

V and J are TRBV4-3 and TRBJ2-4; 8 positions match TRBD1. The CDR3 has 14 amino acids. The junction had 10 bases not matched to a gene; V was cut back by 6 bases and J by 9 bases. Germline CDR1 is LGHNA and CDR2 is YSLEER. The CDR3 protein is CASSLDRARGIQYF. The CDR3, as DNA: TGCGCCAGCAGTCTGGACAGGGCGAGGGGCATTCAGTACTTC.

This CDR3 reads CASSVDPGQGAGNTIYF. The CDR3 DNA sequence: TGTGCCAGCAGCGTAGACCCGGGACAGGGAGCTGGAAACACCATATATTTT. The chain has TRBV9 and TRBJ1-3; TRBD1 matches 9 bases. The CDR3 consists of 17 residues. Germline CDR1 is SGDLS and CDR2 is YYNGEE. The trim removed 0 bases at V and 2 bases at J, leaving 6 bases unmatched.

This sequence joins TRBV27 and TRBJ1-6, with TRBD1 identical over 7 bases. V shed 3 bases, J shed 2 bases, and the junction held 7 bases outside the gene matches. Germline CDR1 and CDR2: MNHEY and SMNVEV (reference sequence). The CDR3 consists of 17 residues. The CDR3 sequence is CASSFQTGSAYNSPLHF. The CDR3 coding sequence is TGTGCCAGCAGTTTTCAGACAGGGAGCGCCTATAATTCACCCCTCCACTTT.

J is TRBJ1-5 and V is TRBV7-2; D is possibly TRBD1 (5 bases). The CDR3 is 14 amino acids. Trimming stripped 5 bases from V and 5 bases from J, with 13 bases between. Per the germline V gene, CDR1 is SGHTA and CDR2 is FQGNSA. The CDR3 spells CASSGSGGDQPQHF. Written as DNA, the CDR3 is TGTGCCAGCAGCGGGAGTGGGGGGGATCAGCCCCAGCATTTT.

The chain carries TRBV18 and TRBJ2-7, with a possible D match to TRBD2 (5 bases). The germline gives CDR1 KGHSH, CDR2 LQKENI. V was trimmed by 0 bases and J by 5 bases, leaving 14 bases between them. The CDR3 has 15 residues. DNA of the CDR3: TGTGCCAGCTCACCACCGGGAGTAATAAGCAACGAGCAGTACTTC. It codes for CASSPPGVISNEQYF.

The chain links TRBV5-1 to TRBJ1-2; TRBD1 might be the D (6 bases). The V end lost 3 bases, the J end lost 4 bases, and 10 bases lay between the germline ends. Germline-derived CDR1 and CDR2 are SGHRS and YFSETQ. This CDR3 is built from 13 residues. The CDR3, as DNA: TGCGCCAGCAGCTCCACAGGGACCTATGGCTACACCTTC. Amino acid sequence: CASSSTGTYGYTF.

This clone was found once. The chain uses TRBV7-2 and TRBJ1-5, with TRBD1 identical over 7 bases. In germline, CDR1 is SGHTA, CDR2 FQGNSA. Trimming cost V 1 base and J 2 bases; bases outside gene matches: 2. The CDR3 totals 15 residues. In DNA, the CDR3 is TGTGCCAGCAGCTTAGGGGACAGCGGCAATCAGCCCCAGCATTTT. Its translation is CASSLGDSGNQPQHF.

Here the CDR3 DNA reads TGTGCCAGCAGCTTACTAACAGGGGAAGCTTTCTTT. It translates to CASSLLTGEAFF. The chain uses TRBV7-6 and TRBJ1-1, with D possibly TRBD1 on 6 matching bases. This CDR3 region has 12 residues. V was cut by 2 bases and J by 8 bases, with 9 bases left in between. In germline, CDR1 is SGHVS, CDR2 FNYEAQ.

The CDR3 protein is CASSLGLAGRPSYEQYF. In DNA form, the CDR3 reads TGTGCCAGCAGCTTAGGACTAGCGGGCCGCCCCTCCTACGAGCAGTACTTC. The chain employs TRBV7-2 and TRBJ2-7, with 10 bases that match TRBD2. This CDR3 comprises 17 residues. CDR1 and CDR2 from the germline V gene are SGHTA and FQGNSA. V lost 1 base, J lost 0 bases, and 6 bases stayed unmatched. Full variable domain (remainder filled in from reference TRBV7-2 and TRBJ2-7): GAGVSQSPSNKVTEKGKDVELRCDPISGHTALYWYRQSLGQGLEFLIYFQGNSAPDKSGLPSDRFSAERTGGSVSTLTIQRTQQEDSAVYLCASSLGLAGRPSYEQYFGPGTRLTVT.

V usage is TRBV5-4 and J usage is TRBJ2-5; 8 bases match TRBD2. J lost 5 bases, V lost 3 bases, and 9 bases had no gene match. From germline, CDR1 is SGHNT and CDR2 YYREEE (reference sequence). There are 15 residues in the CDR3. The CDR3 DNA is TGTGCCAGCAGCTCGGGACTAGAGGGCGGGGAGACCCAGTACTTC. It codes for CASSSGLEGGETQYF.

The gene calls are TRBV10-1 and TRBJ2-6; D is undetermined. The V gene's germline CDR1 is WNHNN and CDR2 SYGVQD (reference sequence). V dropped 4 bases and J dropped 0 bases, with 10 bases sitting between them. The CDR3 length is 16 residues. The CDR3: CASSAGSLSGANVLTF. The CDR3 nucleotides read TGCGCCAGCAGTGCTGGCTCCCTCTCTGGGGCCAACGTCCTGACTTTC.

This clone was picked up a small number of times. J is TRBJ2-1 and V is TRBV11-2, with a tentative D call TRBD2 (5 bases). Trimming took 6 bases from V and 7 from J, leaving 13 bases between them. CDR1 SGHAT and CDR2 FQNNGV come from the germline V gene. CDR3 length: 13 residues. The CDR3 spells CASRPLTGNEQFF. The CDR3, as DNA: TGTGCCAGCAGACCACTTACGGGAAATGAGCAGTTCTTC.

This clone has a handful of counts. This chain joins TRBV4-2 and TRBJ2-5; 13 bases map to TRBD2. The length of the CDR3 is 15 residues. The V gene end was trimmed by 3 bases and the J gene end by 6 bases; junction bases not matched to a gene: 4. Germline V gene data show CDR1 as LGHNA and CDR2 as YNFKEQ. CDR3 in amino acids: CASSQGTSGMKTQYF. CDR3 coding DNA: TGTGCCAGCAGCCAGGGGACTAGCGGGATGAAGACCCAGTACTTC.

V is TRBV5-1 and J is TRBJ2-5, with 16 bases lining up with TRBD2. The CDR3 sequence is 19 residues long. The V and J ends lost 4 bases and 4 bases, in that order; junction bases with no gene match: 13. Looked up from germline, CDR1 is SGHRS and CDR2 is YFSETQ. CDR3 residues: CASSHGTSGRARGRETQYF. CDR3 DNA sequence: TGCGCCAGCAGCCATGGGACTAGCGGGAGGGCCAGGGGTCGAGAGACCCAGTACTTC.

Of note for this clone: The junction differs from germline at one of its ends, possibly a read error. This rearrangement joins TRBV7-2 to TRBJ2-2; D remains unclear. Germline V lookup: CDR1 SGHTA, CDR2 FQGNSA. The CDR3 covers 15 residues. This chain's CDR3 is CASSLKAMNTGELFF. The CDR3 DNA reads as TGCGCCAGCAGCTTGAAAGCGATGAACACCGGGGAGCTGTTTTTT.

J is TRBJ2-2 and V is TRBV28; 9 bases fit TRBD2. The length of the CDR3 is 16 residues. V trimming: 4 bases; J trimming: 3 bases; junction bases outside the gene matches: 6. Germline lookup yields CDR1 MDHEN and CDR2 SYDVKM. CDR3 amino acids: CASSSPTSGYTGELFF. The DNA of the CDR3 is TGTGCCAGCAGTTCCCCGACTAGCGGATACACCGGGGAGCTGTTTTTT.

This sequence joins TRBV5-6 and TRBJ2-3; TRBD2 agrees at 14 bases. The CDR3 spans 15 residues. Germline V gives CDR1 SGHDT, CDR2 YYEEEE. The J segment lost 6 bases and the V segment lost 4 bases, leaving 4 bases of the junction unmatched. The CDR3 here is CASSLGTSGSDTQYF. CDR3 nucleotide sequence: TGTGCCAGCAGCCTAGGGACTAGCGGGAGCGATACGCAGTATTTT.

This clone showed up just a few times. The junction does not match germline at one end; this may be a read error. The V call is TRBV7-9, the J call TRBJ1-4; possibly TRBD1 for D (6 bases). Germline V lookup: CDR1 SEHNR, CDR2 FQNEAQ (reference sequence). The CDR3 is made up of 15 amino acids. The CDR3 coding sequence is TGTTCCAGCAGCTTGACCACAGGGAGTGTTCAAAAACTGTTTTTT. Its translation is CSSSLTTGSVQKLFF.

The chain carries TRBV14 and TRBJ2-7, with 10 bases matching TRBD2. CDR1 and CDR2 from the germline V gene are SGHDN and FVKESK. The CDR3 is 19 amino acids. After removal of 1 base from V and 1 base from J, the junction contained 13 bases not matched to a gene. CDR3 nucleotides: TGTGCCAGCAGCCAAGCCTTCCATCCCGGGACTAGCGTGTCCTACGAGCAGTACTTC. Translating it yields CASSQAFHPGTSVSYEQYF.

The rearrangement joins TRBV9 to TRBJ1-1, with D possibly matching TRBD1 (6 bases). The ends were cut back, 0 bases at V and 3 bases at J, with 9 bases in the middle. The germline gives CDR1 SGDLS, CDR2 YYNGEE. CDR3 length: 14 residues. The CDR3 nucleotides are TGTGCCAGCAGCGTAGATCAGGGGCACACTGAAGCTTTCTTT. It codes for CASSVDQGHTEAFF.

The CDR3 nucleotides are TGCAGGGCGGGAAGGGTAGATAATGAGCAGTTCTTC. Protein product: CRAGRVDNEQFF. The chain combines TRBV29-1 with TRBJ2-1, with a tentative D call TRBD2 (6 bases). Germline CDR1 is SQVTM and CDR2 is ANQGSEA. The CDR3 consists of 12 residues.

This clone was recorded once. The chain joins TRBV28 to TRBJ1-2; D is possibly TRBD1 (6 bases). The germline V gene has CDR1 MDHEN and CDR2 SYDVKM. This CDR3 has 15 amino acids. V was shortened by 6 bases and J by 2 bases, with 16 bases between the two germline ends. CDR3 residues: CASSKGDGGNYGYTF. The CDR3 region has the DNA TGTGCCAGCAGCAAGGGGGATGGCGGGAACTATGGCTACACCTTC.

This rearrangement joins TRBV9 to TRBJ2-5; D is ambiguous. The J call could be wrong; TRBJ2-7 is a better fit for the DNA end. The CDR3 has 15 residues. Germline V CDR1 and CDR2: SGDLS, YYNGEE. CDR3 residues: CASSVAAEPRGEQYF. The CDR3 nucleotides are TGTGCCAGCAGCGTAGCCGCCGAACCCCGCGGCGAGCAGTACTTC.

This chain links TRBV6-4 with TRBJ1-2; D may be TRBD1 (5 bases). Trimming took 4 bases from V and 5 from J, leaving 8 bases between them. The CDR3 has 12 amino acids. Germline lookup yields CDR1 MRHNA and CDR2 SNTAGT. DNA of the CDR3: TGTGCCAGCAGTGGGGCAGGGTATGGCTACACCTTC. This sequence encodes CASSGAGYGYTF.

This sequence joins TRBV30 and TRBJ2-2; tentative D call: TRBD1 (6 bases). Germline V CDR1 and CDR2: GTSNPN, SVGIG (reference sequence). Trimming took off 5 bases at V and 5 bases at J, with 18 bases between the two ends. CDR3 size: 15 residues. As DNA, the CDR3 is TGTGCCTGGGGTTTGGGCCCAGGGGAAACCGGGGAGCTGTTTTTT. Translating gives CAWGLGPGETGELFF.